The entry below gives a single TCR beta chain sequence along with its context. Data came from immunoSEQ multiplex PCR; TCRdb stores just in-frame clones and leaves some out. The sample consists of around 78,000 clones, around 86% of them appearing once. Germline assignment: CDR1 SNHLY and CDR2 FYNNEI. The CDR3 totals 14 residues. Trimming cost V 7 bases and J 7 bases; bases outside gene matches: 8. The data originate from a study of T cell responses to AZD1222 COVID-19 vaccine. Across the whole study: Analysis merged second doses at about 4 or about 12 weeks.

The gene calls are TRBV2 and TRBJ2-1; 9 nucleotides align to TRBD1. The sequencing used peripheral blood, collected on day 0 of AZD1222 vaccination. The clonotype originates from an adult in good health. CDR3 nucleotide sequence: TGTGCCAGCACCCCGGGACAGGGATGGAATGAGCAGTTCTTC. Residues: CASTPGQGWNEQFF.